This T cell receptor beta chain was found in a study of T-cell memory formation after mild COVID-19. It was 5'RACE with constant-segment primers that produced the TCR alpha and TCR beta cDNA libraries, which carried sample barcodes and UMIs. A single record per CDR3 protein comes from TCRdb applying MiXCR to the 5' RACE reads. The repertoire holds some 190,000 distinct CDR3 sequences, with roughly 16% as singletons. This CDR3 is built from 15 residues. Trimming cost V 3 bases and J 4 bases, with 13 bases left between them. The germline V gene has CDR1 SGHVS and CDR2 FQNEAQ. This clonotype has a handful of counts. Its cognate antigen is unknown. Broader study findings: Chiefly within CM and EM were the contracting CD4+ clones; CD8+ ones were within EMRA. SARS-CoV-2 specificity was not confirmed for second-wave clones peaking on day 37. There were some responding clones in pre-infection memory, which suggested that cross-reactive memory had joined.

V is TRBV7-8 and J is TRBJ1-5; maybe TRBD1 (5 bases). The sequenced material came from PBMCs or a T cell subset sorted from them (not recorded which). The sequence derives from an adult woman who had mild COVID-19 (a few samples of this study predate the infection). Cell type and time point are not known. Here the CDR3 reads CASSFEFGGNQPQHF. CDR3 bases: TGTGCCAGCAGCTTCGAGTTCGGGGGGAATCAGCCCCAGCATTTT.